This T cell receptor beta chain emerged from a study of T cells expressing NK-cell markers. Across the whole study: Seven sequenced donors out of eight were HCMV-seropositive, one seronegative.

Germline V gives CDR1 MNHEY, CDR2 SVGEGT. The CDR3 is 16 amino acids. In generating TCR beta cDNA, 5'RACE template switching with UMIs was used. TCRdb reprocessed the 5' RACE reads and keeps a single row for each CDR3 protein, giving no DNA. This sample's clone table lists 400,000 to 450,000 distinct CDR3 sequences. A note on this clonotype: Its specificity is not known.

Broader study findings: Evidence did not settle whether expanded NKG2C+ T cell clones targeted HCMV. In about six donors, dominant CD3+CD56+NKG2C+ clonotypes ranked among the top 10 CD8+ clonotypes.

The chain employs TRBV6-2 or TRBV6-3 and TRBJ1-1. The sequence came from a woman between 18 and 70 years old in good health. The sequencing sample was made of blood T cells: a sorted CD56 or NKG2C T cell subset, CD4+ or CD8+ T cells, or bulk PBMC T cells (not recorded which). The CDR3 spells CASTVNGRDERAEAFF.